This is a list of T cell receptor beta chains from one sample in a study of tumor and adjacent non-tumor tissue in lung cancer. TCRdb analysed the multiplex PCR reads with MiXCR anew, one entry per CDR3 protein. The data hold 200,000 to 250,000 distinct CDR3 sequences, with around 70% observed a single time. The specimen was lung tumor tissue. The origin of the receptors is a man in his 60s with non-small cell lung cancer. The CDR3 runs from the conserved cysteine through the conserved F or W. The order of the fields is J gene, clone size, D gene, V gene, CDR3 DNA, CDR3 protein. The D gene is left open where the match is weak. Expanded clones are given a class, and other clones once, few, many or no size at all.

TRBJ2-1	many	TRBD2	TRBV4-3	TGCGCCAGCAGCCAAACTAGCGTCACTAGCTCCTACAATGAGCAGTTCTTC	CASSQTSVTSSYNEQFF
TRBJ1-5	.	.	TRBV4-2	TGTGCCAGCGGTCAAGTCGATGAAAATCAGCCCCAGCATTTT	CASGQVDENQPQHF
TRBJ2-3	.	.	TRBV20-1	TGCAGTGCTACCCTAGGACAGGGAGGGCGGCCCCAGTATTTT	CSATLGQGGRPQYF
TRBJ2-7	few	TRBD1	TRBV6-1	TGTGCCAGCACCCCGAGCCGGGACAGGTCCTACGAGCAGTACTTC	CASTPSRDRSYEQYF
TRBJ2-7	once	.	TRBV20-1	TGCAGTGCTAAAACCCTTTACGAGCAGTACTTC	CSAKTLYEQYF
TRBJ2-1	.	TRBD2	TRBV5-1	TGCGCCAGCAGCTTGGGGGTCCTAACGGGGGGGCGTATCCATGAGCAGTTCTTC	CASSLGVLTGGRIHEQFF
TRBJ1-1	.	TRBD1	TRBV10-2	TGCACCAGCAGTGAGGTGACAGGGTTCACTGAAGCTTTCTTT	CTSSEVTGFTEAFF
TRBJ2-3	.	TRBD2	TRBV28	TGTGCCAGCACCCGCGCGGGGGGGTTGACAGATACGCAGTATTTT	CASTRAGGLTDTQYF
TRBJ2-7	.	.	TRBV11-2	TGTGCCAGAAAAAGGCGTCGAGGTCCTACGGTCGAGCAGTACTTC	CARKRRRGPTVEQYF
TRBJ2-3	.	TRBD2	TRBV12-3/TRBV12-4	TGTGCCAGAAGTGGGACTAGTGGTTTTACAGATACGCAGTATTTT	CARSGTSGFTDTQYF
TRBJ2-1	.	.	TRBV7-2	TGTGCCAGCAGCTTAGATAGTGGCTTCTACAATGAGCAGTTCTTC	CASSLDSGFYNEQFF
TRBJ2-4	.	.	TRBV6-5	TGTGCCAGCAGTTACTCTTCCCCACAGTTAGCCAAAAACATTCAGTACTTC	CASSYSSPQLAKNIQYF
TRBJ1-1	few	.	TRBV11-3	TGTACCAGTAGCTTAGGACGCCTTACTTCGGACAGCACTGAAGCTTTCTTT	CTSSLGRLTSDSTEAFF
TRBJ1-5	.	.	TRBV6-2/TRBV6-3	TGTGCAAGCAGTTACTCCCCAGACCCCGGATGCTCCCAGCATTTT	CASSYSPDPGCSQHF
TRBJ1-1	.	.	TRBV11-3	TGTGCCAGCAGCCCGAGTGGGGTGCGGGACACTGAAGCTTTCTTT	CASSPSGVRDTEAFF
TRBJ2-1	.	TRBD2	TRBV4-2	TGTGCCAGCAGCCATTCTTCTAGCGGGAGACACAATGAGCAGTTCTTC	CASSHSSSGRHNEQFF
TRBJ2-7	few	.	TRBV20-1	TGCAGTGCTACTAAAACCAAACGGGGAGGCTCCTACGAGCAGTACTTC	CSATKTKRGGSYEQYF
TRBJ2-7	.	TRBD2	TRBV18	TGTACCAGCTCGCGGGAGGACCGGACCTACTTC	CTSSREDRTYF
TRBJ2-5	.	.	TRBV6-6	TGTGCCAGCAGAACAGCCAGGCAAACCCAGATCCAAGAGATCCAGTACTTC	CASRTARQTQIQEIQYF
TRBJ2-3	.	TRBD2	TRBV20-1	TGCAGTGCTAGTACGTCCACTAGCGAAACGCACTATTTT	CSASTSTSETHYF
TRBJ2-5	.	.	TRBV11-3	TGTGCCAGCAACTTAGATGGGACCATAGAAGAGACCCAGTACTTC	CASNLDGTIEETQYF
TRBJ2-3	many	.	TRBV20-1	TGCAGTGCTAGTGCGGAAAAAAGGGGTCCAGATACGCAGTATTTT	CSASAEKRGPDTQYF
TRBJ2-7	few	TRBD1	TRBV5-6	TGTGCCAGCAGCCAGACAGGGGGCTACGAGCAGTACTTC	CASSQTGGYEQYF
TRBJ2-7	.	.	TRBV11-3	TGTGCCTGCAGGGAGAGGGACACTTACGAGCAGTACTTC	CACRERDTYEQYF
TRBJ2-2	.	TRBD1	TRBV30	TGTGCCTGGAGTCACAGGGGGTACGGGGAGCTGTTTTTT	CAWSHRGYGELFF
TRBJ1-2	.	.	TRBV7-9	TGTGCTAGCAACTCCTCGTCGGCGGACTATGGCTACACCTTC	CASNSSSADYGYTF
TRBJ2-1	.	TRBD2	TRBV6-1	TGTGCCAGTAGTGATGTTGCGGGAGGTCACAATGAGCAGTTCTTC	CASSDVAGGHNEQFF
TRBJ1-1	.	.	TRBV4-1	TGCGCCAGCAGCCCCGCACACACCACTGAAGCTTTCTTT	CASSPAHTTEAFF
TRBJ2-7	.	TRBD1	TRBV20-1	TGCAATGCCATTAGGGGGACAGGCTACTACGAGCGGTACTTC	CNAIRGTGYYERYF
TRBJ2-6	.	.	TRBV12-3/TRBV12-4	TGTGCCAGCAGACCGGGACTCCTTATCTCCGGGGCCAACGTCCTGACTTTC	CASRPGLLISGANVLTF
TRBJ2-1	.	TRBD2	TRBV6-2/TRBV6-3	TGTGCCAGCAATTCTAGCGGGAAGGCCTACAATGAGCAGTTCTTT	CASNSSGKAYNEQFF
TRBJ1-2	many	TRBD1	TRBV5-6	TGTGCCAGCACCTTGAGGGGGCGAAGCTATGGCTACACCTTC	CASTLRGRSYGYTF
TRBJ2-4	.	.	TRBV4-1	TGCGCCCGCAGCTCAAGGATTGGCCTTGGGGTATTTCAGTACTTC	CARSSRIGLGVFQYF
TRBJ1-2	.	.	TRBV11-2	TGTGCCAGCAGCGCAATCGGGGGGCCCTATGGCTACACCTTC	CASSAIGGPYGYTF
TRBJ2-3	many	TRBD2	TRBV5-4	TGTGCCAGCAGCTTGGAGGCGGTAGCGGGAGATACGCAGTATTTT	CASSLEAVAGDTQYF
TRBJ2-3	.	.	TRBV11-2	TGTACCAGCAGCTTTGAACGGGGGGCCCGTAATACGCAGTATTTT	CTSSFERGARNTQYF
TRBJ2-1	few	.	TRBV6-2/TRBV6-3	TGTGCCAGCAGTTACTTCTCCCGTGGAGGCTCCTACAATGAGCAGTTCTTC	CASSYFSRGGSYNEQFF
TRBJ2-3	.	TRBD2	TRBV20-1	TGCAGTGTTAGGGCTACTAGCGGAGGCACAGATACGCAGTATTTT	CSVRATSGGTDTQYF
TRBJ2-3	.	.	TRBV4-1	TGCGCCAGCAGCCTTCACTCGGATACGCAGTATTTT	CASSLHSDTQYF
TRBJ2-3	.	.	TRBV11-3	TGTGCCTGCAGTAGGGCGGGCCTCACAGATATGCAGTATTTT	CACSRAGLTDMQYF
TRBJ2-3	.	.	TRBV29-1	TGCGGCGTTCCTAGCGAGGCTAGCACAGATACGCAGTATTTT	CGVPSEASTDTQYF
TRBJ2-1	.	.	TRBV20-1	TGCACTGCTAGAGATGGGCGCTACCTCTATAATGAGCAGTTCTTC	CTARDGRYLYNEQFF